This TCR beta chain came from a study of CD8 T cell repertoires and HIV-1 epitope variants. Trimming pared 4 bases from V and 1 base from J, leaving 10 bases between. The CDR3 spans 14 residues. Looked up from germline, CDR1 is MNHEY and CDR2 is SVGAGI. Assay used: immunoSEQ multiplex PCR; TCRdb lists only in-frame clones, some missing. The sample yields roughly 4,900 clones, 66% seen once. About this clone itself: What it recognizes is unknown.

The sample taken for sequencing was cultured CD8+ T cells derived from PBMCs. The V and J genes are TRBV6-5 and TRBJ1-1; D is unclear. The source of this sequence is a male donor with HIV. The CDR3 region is CASSLGTSNTEAFF. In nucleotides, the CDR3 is TGTGCCAGCAGTTTAGGCACGTCGAACACTGAAGCTTTCTTT.